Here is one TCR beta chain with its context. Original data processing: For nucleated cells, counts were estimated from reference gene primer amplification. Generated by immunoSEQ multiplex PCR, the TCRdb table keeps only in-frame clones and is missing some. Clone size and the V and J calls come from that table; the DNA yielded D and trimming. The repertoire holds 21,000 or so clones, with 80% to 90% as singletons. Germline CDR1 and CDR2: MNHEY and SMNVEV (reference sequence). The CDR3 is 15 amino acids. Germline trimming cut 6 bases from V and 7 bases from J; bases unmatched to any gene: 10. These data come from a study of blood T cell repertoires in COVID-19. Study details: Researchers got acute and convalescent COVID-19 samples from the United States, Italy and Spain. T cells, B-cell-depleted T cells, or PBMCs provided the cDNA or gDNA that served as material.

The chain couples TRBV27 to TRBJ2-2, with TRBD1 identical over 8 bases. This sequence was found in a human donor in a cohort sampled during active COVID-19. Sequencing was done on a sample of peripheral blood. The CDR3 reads CASSLWTGSIGELFF. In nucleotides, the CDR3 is TGTGCCAGCAGCCTATGGACAGGGTCCATCGGGGAGCTGTTTTTT.